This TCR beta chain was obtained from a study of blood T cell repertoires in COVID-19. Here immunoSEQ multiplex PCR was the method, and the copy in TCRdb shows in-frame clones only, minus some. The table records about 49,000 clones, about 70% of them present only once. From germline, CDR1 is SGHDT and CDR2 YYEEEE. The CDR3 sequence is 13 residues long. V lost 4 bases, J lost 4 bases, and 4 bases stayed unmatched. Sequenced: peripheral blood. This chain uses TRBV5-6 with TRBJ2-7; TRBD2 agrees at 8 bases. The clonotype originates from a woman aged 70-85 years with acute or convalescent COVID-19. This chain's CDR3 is CASSRGLAYEQYF. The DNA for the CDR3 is TGTGCCAGCAGCCGTGGACTAGCATACGAGCAGTACTTC.